The 20 T cell receptor beta chains listed next were all sequenced from one sample in a study of blood T cell repertoires in COVID-19. Sequencing used immunoSEQ multiplex PCR; TCRdb keeps in-frame clones, though not all of them. The sample records 25,000 to 35,000 clones, roughly 70% being singletons. The source material was peripheral blood. Source of these receptors: a boy aged 2 to 10 with active or convalescent COVID-19.

The chain is built from TRBV3-1 (or the pseudogene TRBV3-2) and TRBJ1-2; 7 positions agree with TRBD1. The CDR3 sequence is 15 residues long. Trimming took 2 bases from V and 3 from J; bases not matched to a gene: 6. Looked up from germline, CDR1 is LGHDT and CDR2 is YNNKEL (reference sequence). The CDR3 nucleotides are TGTGCCAGCAGCCAAAGTCCCGGGACAGACTATGGCTACACCTTC. This codes for CASSQSPGTDYGYTF.

The rearrangement joins TRBV11-3 to TRBJ2-3, with TRBD1 matching over 7 bases. Per germline, CDR1 SGHNT and CDR2 YENEEA. The CDR3 is 14 residues long. V lost 0 bases and J lost 4; bases outside the gene matches: 1. The CDR3 loop is CASSLEGTADTQYF. Written as DNA, the CDR3 is TGTGCCAGCAGCTTAGAAGGGACAGCAGATACGCAGTATTTT.

The chain links TRBV5-1 to TRBJ1-1; no clear D. Germline V gene data show CDR1 as SGHRS and CDR2 as YFSETQ. V lost 0 bases and J 7 bases, leaving 19 bases between the germline ends. This CDR3 comprises 16 residues. The CDR3 coding sequence is TGCGCCAGCAGCTTGGCCGGAAAAGCGAATGTCGGTGAAGCTTTCTTT. Translating it yields CASSLAGKANVGEAFF.

The rearrangement uses TRBV28 and TRBJ1-6; D is possibly TRBD1 (5 bases). V was shortened by 3 bases and J by 11 bases, with 8 bases between the two germline ends. The germline gives CDR1 MDHEN, CDR2 SYDVKM. The CDR3 contains 12 residues. CDR3 loop: CASSLEGAPLHF. CDR3 nucleotides: TGTGCCAGCAGTTTGGAAGGGGCACCCCTCCACTTT.

The V gene is TRBV5-5, the J gene TRBJ1-3; D gene uncertain. Germline-derived CDR1 and CDR2 are SGHKS and YYEKEE (reference sequence). Trimming cost V 0 bases and J 9 bases, with 19 bases left between them. This CDR3 comprises 16 residues. The CDR3 here is CASSLEGGRIGATIYF. CDR3 DNA: TGTGCCAGCAGCTTGGAAGGAGGCAGGATAGGAGCCACCATATATTTT.

The CDR3 sequence: CASNGGATNEQYF. DNA for the CDR3: TGTGCCAGCAACGGGGGGGCAACGAACGAGCAGTACTTC. The chain links TRBV6-5 to TRBJ2-7; 8 nucleotides agree with TRBD2. The trim removed 7 bases at V and 5 bases at J, leaving 7 bases unmatched. Germline V CDR1 and CDR2: MNHEY, SVGAGI. The CDR3 is 13 residues long.

The chain has TRBV14 and TRBJ1-1; D is ambiguous. CDR1 and CDR2 (germline): SGHDN, FVKESK. V was cut by 3 bases and J by 1 base, with 9 bases left in between. CDR3 length: 14 residues. CDR3 sequence (DNA): TGTGCCAGCAGCCACGAACTCCCGAACACTGAAGCTTTCTTT. Protein product: CASSHELPNTEAFF.

The chain links TRBV3-1 (or the pseudogene TRBV3-2) to TRBJ2-7; TRBD1 agrees at 10 bases. V shed 2 bases and J 2 bases; nucleotides not matched to a gene: 6. The germline V gene encodes CDR1 LGHDT and CDR2 YNNKEL (reference sequence). This CDR3 comprises 16 residues. CDR3 amino acids: CASSQTGTGVTYEQYF. CDR3 in DNA: TGTGCCAGCAGCCAAACCGGGACAGGGGTAACCTACGAGCAGTACTTC.

The rearrangement joins TRBV5-1 to TRBJ1-2; D perhaps matches TRBD1 (6 bases). The CDR3 length is 12 residues. CDR1 and CDR2 (germline): SGHRS, YFSETQ. The V gene lost 8 bases and the J gene lost 2 bases, with 10 bases spanning the gap. The CDR3 sequence is CASYGTNYGYTF. For the CDR3, the DNA is TGCGCCAGTTACGGGACAAACTATGGCTACACCTTC.

The rearrangement links TRBV28 to TRBJ2-7; 13 nucleotides line up with TRBD2. V dropped 4 bases and J dropped 2; count of bases not matched to a gene: 11. The CDR3 is made up of 18 amino acids. CDR1 and CDR2 (germline): MDHEN, SYDVKM. The CDR3 region is CASSSSTGLAGVPYEQYV. CDR3 in DNA: TGTGCCAGCAGTTCCTCTACCGGACTAGCGGGGGTTCCCTACGAGCAGTACGTC.

The chain has TRBV7-2 and TRBJ1-2; perhaps TRBD1 as D (5 bases). Trimming removed 1 base from V and 7 bases from J, with 10 bases in between. Germline V lookup: CDR1 SGHTA, CDR2 FQGNSA. CDR3 size: 13 residues. CDR3 sequence reads: CASSLVGGFGYTF. The CDR3 nucleotides read TGTGCCAGCAGCTTAGTGGGGGGTTTTGGCTACACCTTC. The entire variable domain, with the rest obtained from reference TRBV7-2 and TRBJ1-2, is as follows: GAGVSQSPSNKVTEKGKDVELRCDPISGHTALYWYRQSLGQGLEFLIYFQGNSAPDKSGLPSDRFSAERTGGSVSTLTIQRTQQEDSAVYLCASSLVGGFGYTFGSGTRLTVV.

Comments on this clone: One end of the junction fails to match germline, which may point to a read error. The chain uses TRBV29-1 and TRBJ2-5, with 8 bases that match TRBD1. The germline CDR1 and CDR2 sequences are SQVTM and ANQGSEA. The CDR3 is made up of 11 amino acids. CDR3 sequence (DNA): TGCAGCGTTGTTGTGAGGCAGGGGGCCCACTTC. This sequence encodes CSVVVRQGAHF.

V usage is TRBV7-2 and J usage is TRBJ2-2; D unresolved. The CDR3 has 15 residues. CDR1 and CDR2 (germline): SGHTA, FQGNSA. Trimming took 5 bases from V and 2 from J, leaving 12 bases between them. The CDR3 sequence is CASSPTGSNTGELFF. As DNA, the CDR3 is TGTGCCAGCAGCCCGACTGGCTCTAACACCGGGGAGCTGTTTTTT.

The V and J genes are TRBV14 and TRBJ2-1; the D gene is possibly TRBD1 (5 bases). V was clipped by 1 base and J by 0 bases, with 10 bases between them. The length of the CDR3 is 16 residues. CDR1 SGHDN and CDR2 FVKESK come from the germline V gene. The CDR3 DNA follows: TGTGCCAGCAGCCAAGCCAGGGTCAGCTCCTACAATGAGCAGTTCTTC. Residues: CASSQARVSSYNEQFF.

This clone was seen a handful of times. The V gene is TRBV7-9, the J gene TRBJ2-1, with a tentative D call TRBD2 (5 bases). The germline V gene encodes CDR1 SEHNR and CDR2 FQNEAQ (reference sequence). Between the trimmed V and J ends, which lost 1 base and 6 bases, there was a span of 13 bases. The CDR3 extends over 15 amino acids. The CDR3 is CASSLVLSRGNEQFF. The CDR3 coding sequence is TGTGCCAGCAGCTTAGTGCTTAGTCGGGGCAATGAGCAGTTCTTC. The full variable domain, in which reference TRBV7-9 and TRBJ2-1 provide the parts outside the CDR3, is DTGVSQNPRHKITKRGQNVTFRCDPISEHNRLYWYRQTLGQGPEFLTYFQNEAQLEKSRLLSDRFSAERPKGSFSTLEIQRTEQGDSAMYLCASSLVLSRGNEQFFGPGTRLTVL.

V is TRBV27 and J is TRBJ2-1; 9 bases are shared with TRBD2. There are 15 residues in the CDR3. V gave up 6 bases and J gave up 4 bases; unmatched junction bases: 7. Germline CDR1 MNHEY, CDR2 SMNVEV (reference sequence). For the CDR3, the DNA is TGTGCCAGCAGCCGCGCGGGGGGGGTTTACAATGAGCAGTTCTTC. Translating gives CASSRAGGVYNEQFF.

Here the CDR3 reads CASSLVFRGGGQYV. DNA of the CDR3: TGTGCCAGCAGCTTAGTTTTTCGCGGGGGGGGACAGTACGTC. The chain links TRBV7-8 to TRBJ2-7, with 9 bases that match TRBD2. Germline V CDR1 and CDR2: SGHVS, FQNEAQ. With 1 base clipped from V and 10 bases from J, the junction kept 8 bases outside the gene matches. CDR3 size: 14 residues.

This clone was found once. This chain joins TRBV5-4 and TRBJ2-1; a weak D match, TRBD1 (5 bases). Germline loops: CDR1 SGHNT, CDR2 YYREEE (reference sequence). V was trimmed by 0 bases and J by 9 bases, leaving 7 bases between them. The CDR3 covers 12 residues. CDR3 sequence reads: CASSLGRGEQFF. CDR3 bases: TGTGCCAGCAGCTTGGGTAGGGGTGAGCAGTTCTTC.

This chain uses TRBV12-3 or TRBV12-4 with TRBJ2-7; maybe TRBD2 (6 bases). V lost 8 bases and J 2 bases, leaving 13 bases between the germline ends. The CDR3 spans 13 residues. For the CDR3, the DNA is TGTGCCAGCCGCAAGGAGGGGACCTACGAGCAGTACTTC. As protein: CASRKEGTYEQYF.

V gene TRBV5-1 combines with J gene TRBJ1-3, with 7 bases matching TRBD1. CDR1 and CDR2 from the germline V gene are SGHRS and YFSETQ. Trimming removed 4 bases from V and 8 bases from J; junction bases left unmatched: 9. The CDR3 length is 14 residues. CDR3 loop: CASSPQTGTDTIYF. In nucleotides, the CDR3 is TGCGCCAGCAGCCCCCAGACAGGGACGGACACCATATATTTT.